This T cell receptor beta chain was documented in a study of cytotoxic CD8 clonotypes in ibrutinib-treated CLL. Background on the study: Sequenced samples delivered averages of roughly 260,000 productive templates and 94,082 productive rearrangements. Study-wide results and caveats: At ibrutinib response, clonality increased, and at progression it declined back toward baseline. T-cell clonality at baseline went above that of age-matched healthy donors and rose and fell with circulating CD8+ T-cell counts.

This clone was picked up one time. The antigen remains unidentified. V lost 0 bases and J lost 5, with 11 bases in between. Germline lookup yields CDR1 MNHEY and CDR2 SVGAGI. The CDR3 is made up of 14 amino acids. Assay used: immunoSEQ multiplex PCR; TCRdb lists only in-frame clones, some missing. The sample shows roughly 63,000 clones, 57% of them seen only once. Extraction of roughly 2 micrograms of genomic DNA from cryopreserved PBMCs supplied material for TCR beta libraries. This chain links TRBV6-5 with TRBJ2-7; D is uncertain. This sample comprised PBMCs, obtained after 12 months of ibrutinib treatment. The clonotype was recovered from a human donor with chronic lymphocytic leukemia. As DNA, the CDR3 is TGTGCCAGCAGTTACTCAGGTCATCCCCACGAGCAGTACTTC. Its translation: CASSYSGHPHEQYF.